This entry describes one T cell receptor (beta chain). The CDR3 has 15 residues. The junction had 10 bases not matched to a gene; V was cut back by 5 bases and J by 3 bases. Germline V gene lookup returns CDR1 KGHSH and CDR2 LQKENI. These data originate in a study of blood T cell repertoires in COVID-19. The wider study: Specimens from acute and convalescent COVID-19 originated in the United States, Italy and Spain. PBMCs, B-cell-depleted T cells, or T cells were the source of the cDNA or gDNA that made up the material.

In the original analysis: From reference gene primer amplification, estimates of nucleated cell counts were derived. Generated by immunoSEQ multiplex PCR, the TCRdb table keeps only in-frame clones and is missing some. V and J calls and clone size come straight from that table; D and trimming were deduced from the DNA. The sample shows 130,000 or so clones, about 91% of them seen only once. The source is a man between 50 and 59 years old with acute or convalescent COVID-19. The sample was peripheral blood. The V call is TRBV18, the J call TRBJ2-7, with 7 positions matching TRBD1. The CDR3: CASSTTGVRIYEQYF. The CDR3 coding sequence is TGTGCCAGCTCAACCACAGGGGTAAGGATCTACGAGCAGTACTTC.